Shown below are 27 T cell receptor beta chains from a single sample sequenced in a study of PD-L1 blockade in urothelial cancer. Regarding time point: pretreatment peripheral blood. Using immunoSEQ multiplex PCR, the repertoire was profiled, and TCRdb retains in-frame clones only, with some absent. Of about 38,000 clones in the sample, 70% to 90% were seen once. Specimen: PBMCs, collected around atezolizumab (anti-PD-L1) treatment. All receptors derive from a man at least 80 years old with urothelial cancer.

This chain joins TRBV19 and TRBJ2-1; 13 bases are shared with TRBD2. CDR1 LNHDA and CDR2 SQIVND come from the germline V gene (reference sequence). J lost 3 bases, V lost 6 bases, and 5 bases had no gene match. CDR3 length equals 16 residues. CDR3 sequence reads: CASRLAGGPLYNEQFF. DNA of the CDR3: TGTGCCAGTAGACTAGCGGGAGGGCCACTCTACAATGAGCAGTTCTTC. Complete variable domain (other parts from reference TRBV19 and TRBJ2-1): DGGITQSPKYLFRKEGQNVTLSCEQNLNHDAMYWYRQDPGQGLRLIYYSQIVNDFQKGDIAEGYSVSREKKESFPLTVTSAQKNPTAFYLCASRLAGGPLYNEQFFGPGTRLTVL.

The genes are TRBV19 and TRBJ2-2, with 8 bases identical to TRBD2. V trimming: 11 bases; J trimming: 3 bases; junction bases outside the gene matches: 8. Germline V gene sequence: CDR1 LNHDA, CDR2 SQIVND (reference sequence). The CDR3 has 14 residues. The CDR3 sequence is CAASASGYTGELFF. The CDR3 nucleotides are TGTGCCGCAAGCGCTAGCGGGTACACCGGGGAGCTGTTTTTT.

There are many counts of this clone. The CDR3 region is CASSFNGQGYTEAFF. The DNA for the CDR3 is TGTGCCAGCAGCTTCAACGGGCAGGGGTACACTGAAGCTTTCTTT. The chain has TRBV7-9 and TRBJ1-1, with D perhaps TRBD1 (6 bases). Germline-derived CDR1 and CDR2 are SEHNR and FQNEAQ (reference sequence). This CDR3 has 15 amino acids. Trimming stripped 3 bases from V and 3 bases from J, with 14 bases between.

The chain links TRBV5-6 to TRBJ1-1; 8 nucleotides align to TRBD1. Per the germline V gene, CDR1 is SGHDT and CDR2 is YYEEEE. The CDR3 totals 14 residues. The J segment lost 7 bases and the V segment lost 1 base, leaving 6 bases of the junction unmatched. The CDR3 coding sequence is TGTGCCAGCAGCTTGTTCAGGGGGCGTAGTGAAGCTTTCTTT. This sequence encodes CASSLFRGRSEAFF.

V usage is TRBV6-1 and J usage is TRBJ2-1; 8 bases align to TRBD1. This CDR3 contains 15 residues. Germline lookup yields CDR1 MNHNS and CDR2 SASEGT. Losses at the gene ends were 5 bases for V and 7 bases for J; bases not matched to a gene: 10. Here the CDR3 DNA reads TGTGCCAGCAGTCCCCAGGGGGCCTTTGAAAATGAGCAGTTCTTC. This sequence encodes CASSPQGAFENEQFF.

This chain joins TRBV30 and TRBJ2-7, with TRBD2 matching over 10 bases. Germline CDR1 reads GTSNPN; CDR2 reads SVGIG (reference sequence). This CDR3 contains 23 residues. The J segment lost 3 bases and the V segment lost 4 bases, leaving 33 bases of the junction unmatched. CDR3 sequence reads: CAWNTRRGASKAGGPGIYYEQYF. CDR3 nucleotide sequence: TGTGCCTGGAACACGCGAAGGGGCGCTTCAAAAGCGGGAGGGCCGGGAATCTACTACGAGCAGTACTTC.

This clone was recorded once. The chain links TRBV7-8 to TRBJ2-6, with 7 bases that match TRBD1. This CDR3 contains 18 residues. The germline CDR1 and CDR2 sequences are SGHVS and FQNEAQ. V was pared by 0 bases and J by 0 bases, with 5 bases of the junction left unmatched. DNA for the CDR3: TGTGCCAGCAGCTTAGCGTGGACAGGTCTCTCTGGGGCCAACGTCCTGACTTTC. It codes for CASSLAWTGLSGANVLTF.

This rearrangement joins TRBV9 to TRBJ1-1; D remains ambiguous. CDR3 length equals 14 residues. V was trimmed by 3 bases and J by 1 base, leaving 10 bases between them. Looked up from germline, CDR1 is SGDLS and CDR2 is YYNGEE. The CDR3 protein is CASSAVGANTEAFF. In DNA, the CDR3 is TGTGCCAGCAGCGCGGTGGGAGCGAACACTGAAGCTTTCTTT.

This chain uses TRBV5-1 with TRBJ2-3; the match to TRBD2 covers 12 bases. The CDR3 is 16 residues long. CDR1 is SGHRS and CDR2 is YFSETQ in the germline V gene. V shed 3 bases and J 0 bases; nucleotides not matched to a gene: 2. CDR3 sequence: CASSSGTSGSTDTQYF. The CDR3 DNA is TGCGCCAGCAGCTCTGGGACTAGCGGGAGCACAGATACGCAGTATTTT. The whole variable domain, remainder taken from reference TRBV5-1 and TRBJ2-3, is KAGVTQTPRYLIKTRGQQVTLSCSPISGHRSVSWYQQTPGQGLQFLFEYFSETQRNKGNFPGRFSGRQFSNSRSEMNVSTLELGDSALYLCASSSGTSGSTDTQYFGPGTRLTVL.

The chain couples TRBV9 to TRBJ2-5; no definite D call. Per germline, CDR1 SGDLS and CDR2 YYNGEE. The germline V and J ends were trimmed by 0 bases and 0 bases, with 18 bases remaining between them. CDR3 size: 18 residues. The CDR3 DNA is TGTGCCAGCAGCGTAGGCACCGGGTTTTACCCTTACCAAGAGACCCAGTACTTC. Translation gives CASSVGTGFYPYQETQYF.

The CDR3 region has the DNA TGTGCCAGCTCCCCCTCACTAGCGGGAGGAGACGAGCAGTACTTC. This encodes CASSPSLAGGDEQYF. The chain uses TRBV18 and TRBJ2-7; 12 bases map to TRBD2. The J segment lost 5 bases and the V segment lost 6 bases, leaving 8 bases of the junction unmatched. The CDR3 length is 15 residues. Per germline, CDR1 KGHSH and CDR2 LQKENI.

The chain is built from TRBV6-5 and TRBJ2-7; D might be TRBD1 (6 bases). V shed 7 bases and J shed 2 bases, with 15 bases lying between them. The CDR3 has 14 residues. Germline CDR1 and CDR2: MNHEY and SVGAGI. Here the CDR3 DNA reads TGTGCCAGCATGTTGGAGCCAGGGGCCTACGAGCAGTACTTC. This sequence encodes CASMLEPGAYEQYF.

This chain joins TRBV7-2 and TRBJ1-1; maybe TRBD1 (5 bases). The CDR3 runs to 12 residues. Trimming removed 5 bases at V and 4 bases at J, with 8 bases between. Germline V gene data show CDR1 as SGHTA and CDR2 as FQGNSA. CDR3 nucleotide sequence: TGTGCCAGCAGCCCAGGGTTCACTGAAGCTTTCTTT. It is translated as CASSPGFTEAFF.

The CDR3 DNA reads TGTGCCAGCAGCTTCGGGGCGGGAGGGTCCTACAATGAGCAGTTCTTC. Translation gives CASSFGAGGSYNEQFF. The chain carries TRBV7-8 and TRBJ2-1; TRBD2 aligns across 9 bases. The CDR3 spans 16 residues. The trim removed 3 bases at V and 1 base at J, leaving 4 bases unmatched. Per the germline V gene, CDR1 is SGHVS and CDR2 is FQNEAQ.

This clone has a single count. V usage is TRBV30 and J usage is TRBJ2-2; TRBD1 agrees at 10 bases. The junction had 5 bases not matched to a gene; V was cut back by 4 bases and J by 3 bases. Per the germline V gene, CDR1 is GTSNPN and CDR2 is SVGIG (reference sequence). The CDR3 contains 15 residues. Here the CDR3 DNA reads TGTGCCTGGATTAGGACAGGGGGTTACACCGGGGAGCTGTTTTTT. It yields the protein CAWIRTGGYTGELFF. The full variable domain, with the rest looked up from reference TRBV30 and TRBJ2-2, is SQTIHQWPATLVQPVGSPLSLECTVEGTSNPNLYWYRQAAGRGLQLLFYSVGIGQISSEVPQNLSASRPQDRQFILSSKKLLLSDSGFYLCAWIRTGGYTGELFFGEGSRLTVL.

The rearrangement links TRBV30 to TRBJ2-3; 7 nucleotides match TRBD2. The CDR3 is 12 amino acids. Germline V gene lookup returns CDR1 GTSNPN and CDR2 SVGIG (reference sequence). The CDR3 is CAREAGTDTQYF. The CDR3 coding sequence is TGTGCACGGGAGGCGGGAACAGATACGCAGTATTTT.

The rearrangement links TRBV30 to TRBJ2-5; 7 positions match TRBD1. Germline V gene data show CDR1 as GTSNPN and CDR2 as SVGIG (reference sequence). CDR3 length equals 13 residues. V shed 7 bases and J 1 base; nucleotides not matched to a gene: 6. CDR3 in DNA: TGTGCCTCCCTCTGGGACAGCCAAGAGACCCAGTACTTC. Translated, it gives CASLWDSQETQYF.

The gene calls are TRBV28 and TRBJ1-2, with a possible D match to TRBD1 (6 bases). Trimming cost V 4 bases and J 8 bases, with 14 bases left between them. The CDR3 covers 13 residues. Per the germline V gene, CDR1 is MDHEN and CDR2 is SYDVKM. CDR3 in amino acids: CASSSQDRFGYTF. CDR3 bases: TGTGCCAGCAGTTCCCAGGACAGATTCGGCTACACCTTC.

This clone came up once. The chain has TRBV6-6 and TRBJ2-5, with 7 bases that match TRBD1. After removal of 0 bases from V and 4 bases from J, the junction contained 2 bases not matched to a gene. Germline values: CDR1 MNHNY, CDR2 SVGAGI (reference sequence). The CDR3 is 14 residues long. CDR3 sequence: CASSYSGGGETQYF. Written as DNA, the CDR3 is TGTGCCAGCAGTTACTCAGGGGGCGGAGAGACCCAGTACTTC.

CDR3 in amino acids: CASTLGQSLSYEQYF. The CDR3 nucleotides are TGCGCCAGCACCTTGGGACAGAGTCTCTCCTACGAGCAGTACTTC. V is TRBV10-2 and J is TRBJ2-7; 7 bases are shared with TRBD1. The length of the CDR3 is 15 residues. With V trimmed by 7 bases and J by 0 bases, 9 bases remained unmatched. CDR1 WSHSY and CDR2 SAAADI come from the germline V gene.

The chain carries TRBV30 and TRBJ2-7; 10 bases align to TRBD1. The junction had 7 bases not matched to a gene; V was cut back by 4 bases and J by 1 base. Per the germline V gene, CDR1 is GTSNPN and CDR2 is SVGIG (reference sequence). CDR3 length: 15 residues. CDR3 region: CAWTAPGQGSYEQYF. CDR3 nucleotide sequence: TGTGCCTGGACTGCTCCGGGACAGGGGTCCTACGAGCAGTACTTC.

The rearrangement uses TRBV6-5 and TRBJ1-2; no clear D gene. The CDR3 is 13 amino acids. V dropped 4 bases and J dropped 8 bases, with 14 bases sitting between them. Germline CDR1 reads MNHEY; CDR2 reads SVGAGI. This chain's CDR3 is CASSLSGSRGYTF. DNA of the CDR3: TGTGCCAGCAGTTTATCAGGATCTCGCGGCTACACCTTC.

The chain couples TRBV28 to TRBJ2-7; D is unclear. Trimming took 3 bases from V and 2 from J, leaving 8 bases between them. The CDR3 extends over 13 amino acids. Germline V lookup: CDR1 MDHEN, CDR2 SYDVKM. The CDR3 here is CASSFSLTYEQYF. The CDR3 nucleotides are TGTGCCAGCAGTTTCAGTTTGACCTACGAGCAGTACTTC.

This rearrangement joins TRBV29-1 to TRBJ1-1, with D maybe TRBD1 (5 bases). V lost 7 bases and J lost 3, with 12 bases in between. CDR3 length equals 12 residues. The germline gives CDR1 SQVTM, CDR2 ANQGSEA. CDR3 in amino acids: CSAIPGDTEAFF. For the CDR3, the DNA is TGCAGCGCCATCCCGGGGGACACTGAAGCTTTCTTT.

The gene calls are TRBV10-3 and TRBJ2-7; 7 bases align to TRBD1. This CDR3 is 14 amino acids long. V dropped 6 bases and J dropped 3; count of bases not matched to a gene: 8. CDR1 is ENHRY, CDR2 SYGVKD, per germline. CDR3 DNA: TGTGCCATCAGCAACGGACAGGACGGCTACGAGCAGTACTTC. This translates into CAISNGQDGYEQYF.

This clone has more than one count but fewer than ten. V is TRBV9 and J is TRBJ1-1; 10 positions agree with TRBD1. CDR1 is SGDLS and CDR2 is YYNGEE in the germline V gene. With V trimmed by 3 bases and J by 2 bases, 4 bases remained unmatched. This CDR3 has 15 residues. CDR3 region: CASSGDRGFNTEAFF. CDR3 bases: TGTGCCAGCAGCGGGGACAGGGGTTTCAACACTGAAGCTTTCTTT.

The chain recombines TRBV11-2 with TRBJ1-1, with 7 bases aligning to TRBD1. The CDR3 runs to 13 residues. Germline V gene sequence: CDR1 SGHAT, CDR2 FQNNGV. V was pared by 5 bases and J by 10 bases, with 10 bases of the junction left unmatched. The CDR3 DNA reads as TGTGCCAGCAGCCCGACAGGGACAAATCGAGCTTTCTTT. Its translation is CASSPTGTNRAFF.